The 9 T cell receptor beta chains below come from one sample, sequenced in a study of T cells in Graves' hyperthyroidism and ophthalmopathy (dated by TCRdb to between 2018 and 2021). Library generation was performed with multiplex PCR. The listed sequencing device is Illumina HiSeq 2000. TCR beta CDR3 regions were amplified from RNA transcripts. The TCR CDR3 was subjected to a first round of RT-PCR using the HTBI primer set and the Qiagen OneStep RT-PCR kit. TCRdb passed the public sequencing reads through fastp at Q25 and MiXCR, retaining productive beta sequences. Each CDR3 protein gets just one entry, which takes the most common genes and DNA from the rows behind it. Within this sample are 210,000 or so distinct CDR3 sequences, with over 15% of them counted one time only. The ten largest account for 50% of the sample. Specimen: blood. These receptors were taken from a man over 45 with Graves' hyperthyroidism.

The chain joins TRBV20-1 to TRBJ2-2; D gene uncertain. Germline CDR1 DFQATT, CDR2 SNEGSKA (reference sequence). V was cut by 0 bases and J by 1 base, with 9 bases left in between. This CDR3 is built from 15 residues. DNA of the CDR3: TGCAGTGCTAGAGATTTTAGTCGGAACACCGGGGAGCTGTTTTTT. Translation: CSARDFSRNTGELFF.

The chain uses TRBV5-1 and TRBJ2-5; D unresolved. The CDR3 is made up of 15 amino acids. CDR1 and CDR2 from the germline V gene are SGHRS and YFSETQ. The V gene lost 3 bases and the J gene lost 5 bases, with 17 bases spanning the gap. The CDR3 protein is CASSSSGRPAETQYF. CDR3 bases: TGCGCCAGCAGCTCTTCCGGGCGACCAGCGGAGACCCAGTACTTC.

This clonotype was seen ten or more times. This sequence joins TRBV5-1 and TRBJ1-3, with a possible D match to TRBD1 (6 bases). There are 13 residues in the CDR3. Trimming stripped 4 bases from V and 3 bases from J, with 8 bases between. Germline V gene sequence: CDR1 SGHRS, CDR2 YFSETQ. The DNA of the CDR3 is TGCGCCAGCAGCCCGGACAGTGGAAACACCATATATTTT. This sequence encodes CASSPDSGNTIYF.

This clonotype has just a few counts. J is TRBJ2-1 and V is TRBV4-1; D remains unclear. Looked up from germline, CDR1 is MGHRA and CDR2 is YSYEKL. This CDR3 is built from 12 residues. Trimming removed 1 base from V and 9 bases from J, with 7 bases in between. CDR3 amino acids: CASSQGFGEQFF. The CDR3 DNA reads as TGCGCCAGCAGCCAAGGTTTCGGTGAGCAGTTCTTC.

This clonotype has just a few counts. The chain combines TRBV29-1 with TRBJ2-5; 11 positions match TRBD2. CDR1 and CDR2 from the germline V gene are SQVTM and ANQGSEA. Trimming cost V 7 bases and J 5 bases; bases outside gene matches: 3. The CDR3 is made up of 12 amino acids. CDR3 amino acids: CSGRTSGETQYF. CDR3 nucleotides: TGCAGCGGTAGGACTAGCGGGGAGACCCAGTACTTC.

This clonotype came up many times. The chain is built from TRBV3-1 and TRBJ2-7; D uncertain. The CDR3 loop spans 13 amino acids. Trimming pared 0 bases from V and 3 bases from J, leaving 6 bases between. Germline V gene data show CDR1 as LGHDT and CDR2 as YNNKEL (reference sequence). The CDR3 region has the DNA TGTGCCAGCAGCCAAGAGGCTGACTACGAGCAGTACTTC. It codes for CASSQEADYEQYF.

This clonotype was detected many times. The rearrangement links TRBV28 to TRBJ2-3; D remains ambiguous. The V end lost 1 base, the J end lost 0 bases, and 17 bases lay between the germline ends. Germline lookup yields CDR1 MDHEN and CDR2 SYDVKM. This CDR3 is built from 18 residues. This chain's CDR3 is CASSLLGRMMRSTDTQYF. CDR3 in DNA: TGTGCCAGCAGTTTATTAGGGCGGATGATGCGCAGCACAGATACGCAGTATTTT.

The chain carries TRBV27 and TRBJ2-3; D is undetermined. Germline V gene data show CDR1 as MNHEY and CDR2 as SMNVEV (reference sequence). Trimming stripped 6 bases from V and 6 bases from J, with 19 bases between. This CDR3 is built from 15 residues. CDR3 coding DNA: TGTGCCAGCAGCCCAACCCTGGAACAGTTGGATACGCAGTATTTT. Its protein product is CASSPTLEQLDTQYF.

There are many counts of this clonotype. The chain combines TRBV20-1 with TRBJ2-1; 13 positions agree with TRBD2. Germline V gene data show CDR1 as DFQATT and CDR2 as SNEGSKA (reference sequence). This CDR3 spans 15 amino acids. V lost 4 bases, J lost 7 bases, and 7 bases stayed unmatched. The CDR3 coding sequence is TGCAGTGCTACCACCGGGACTAGCGGGATTAATGAGCAGTTCTTC. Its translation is CSATTGTSGINEQFF.